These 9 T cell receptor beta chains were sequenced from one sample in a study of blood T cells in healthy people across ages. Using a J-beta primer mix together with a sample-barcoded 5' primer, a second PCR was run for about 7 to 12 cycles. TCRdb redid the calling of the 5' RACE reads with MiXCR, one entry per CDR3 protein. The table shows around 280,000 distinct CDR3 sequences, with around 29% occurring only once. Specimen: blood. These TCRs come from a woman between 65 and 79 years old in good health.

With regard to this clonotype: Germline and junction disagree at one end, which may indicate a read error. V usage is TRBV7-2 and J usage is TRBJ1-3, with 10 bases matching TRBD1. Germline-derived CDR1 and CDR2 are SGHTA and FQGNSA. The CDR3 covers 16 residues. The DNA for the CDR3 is TGTGACAGCAGCGTCAGACAGGGGGCACAGGGAAACACCATATATTTT. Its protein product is CDSSVRQGAQGNTIYF.

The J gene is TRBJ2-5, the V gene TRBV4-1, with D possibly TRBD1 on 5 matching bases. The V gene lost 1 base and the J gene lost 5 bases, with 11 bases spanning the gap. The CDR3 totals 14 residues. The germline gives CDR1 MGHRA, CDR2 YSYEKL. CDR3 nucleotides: TGCGCCAGCAGCCAAGTTTGGGGCGACGAGACCCAGTACTTC. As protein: CASSQVWGDETQYF.

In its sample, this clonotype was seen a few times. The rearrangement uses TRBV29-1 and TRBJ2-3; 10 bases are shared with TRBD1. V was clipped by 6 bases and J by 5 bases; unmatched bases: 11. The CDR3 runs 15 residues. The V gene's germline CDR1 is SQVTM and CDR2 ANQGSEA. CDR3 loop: CSVRRGTGVGDTQYF. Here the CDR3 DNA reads TGCAGCGTACGCAGAGGGACAGGGGTCGGAGATACGCAGTATTTT.

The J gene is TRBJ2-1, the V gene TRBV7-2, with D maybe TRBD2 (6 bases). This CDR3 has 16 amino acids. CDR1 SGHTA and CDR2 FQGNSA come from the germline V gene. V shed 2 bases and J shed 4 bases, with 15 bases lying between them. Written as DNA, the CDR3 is TGTGCCAGCAGCTTATTCGGCGGGGCGGGATACAATGAGCAGTTCTTC. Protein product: CASSLFGGAGYNEQFF.

CDR3 nucleotides: TGTGCCAGCAGCTTAGGATACTCACCCCTCCACTTT. It codes for CASSLGYSPLHF. V usage is TRBV11-2 and J usage is TRBJ1-6; D gene unclear. The germline gives CDR1 SGHAT, CDR2 FQNNGV. The CDR3 runs to 12 residues. The V and J ends lost 1 base and 10 bases respectively, with 5 bases between them. Together with reference TRBV11-2 and TRBJ1-6, the CDR3 gives the full variable domain: EAGVAQSPRYKIIEKRQSVAFWCNPISGHATLYWYQQILGQGPKLLIQFQNNGVVDDSQLPKDRFSAERLKGVDSTLKIQPAKLEDSAVYLCASSLGYSPLHFGNGTRLTVT.

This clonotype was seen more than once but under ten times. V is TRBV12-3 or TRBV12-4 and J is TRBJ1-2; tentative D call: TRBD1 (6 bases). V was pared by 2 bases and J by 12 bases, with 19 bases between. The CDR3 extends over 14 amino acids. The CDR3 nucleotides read TGTGCCAGCAGTTTAAGTGGGACATGGGGTCCTCACACCTTC. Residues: CASSLSGTWGPHTF.

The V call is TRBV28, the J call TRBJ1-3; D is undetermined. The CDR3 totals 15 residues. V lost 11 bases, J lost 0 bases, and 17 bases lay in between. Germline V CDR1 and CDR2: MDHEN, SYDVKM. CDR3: CAVDPRLSSGNTIYF. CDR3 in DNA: TGTGCCGTTGACCCCCGCCTAAGCTCTGGAAACACCATATATTTT.

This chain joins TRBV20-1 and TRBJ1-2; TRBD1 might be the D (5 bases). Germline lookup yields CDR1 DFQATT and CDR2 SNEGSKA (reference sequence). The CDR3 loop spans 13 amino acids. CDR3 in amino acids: CSSGTSEAGGYTF. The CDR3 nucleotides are TGCAGCTCCGGGACCTCGGAAGCTGGGGGCTACACCTTC.

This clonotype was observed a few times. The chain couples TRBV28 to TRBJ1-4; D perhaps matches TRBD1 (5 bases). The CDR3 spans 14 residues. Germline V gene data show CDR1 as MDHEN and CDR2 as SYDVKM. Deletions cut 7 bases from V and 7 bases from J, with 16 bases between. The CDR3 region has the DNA TGTGCCAGCACCCTTGGGGCAGCCCCTGAAAAACTGTTTTTT. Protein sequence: CASTLGAAPEKLFF.